This entry concerns a single TCR beta chain. The sample originates from a study of blood T cell repertoires in COVID-19. Study-wide background: Sources were T cells, B-cell-depleted T cells, or PBMCs; the material itself was cDNA or gDNA.

The CDR3 length is 15 residues. The V and J ends lost 2 bases and 5 bases respectively, with 16 bases between them. From germline, CDR1 is SGDLS and CDR2 YYNGEE. Clinical history reported by participants formed the basis on which cohorts were assigned. Exposed study participants had met a COVID-19 case within 2 weeks before entry. The authors' processing: Reference gene primer amplification gave nucleated cell count estimates. The protocol was immunoSEQ multiplex PCR, while the TCRdb copy is restricted to in-frame clones and leaves out a portion. V and J calls plus clone size are reproduced from that table; the DNA served to infer D and trimming. The sample consists of 65,000 or so clones, more than 55% of them appearing once.

This chain joins TRBV9 and TRBJ1-1; tentatively, D is TRBD1 (5 bases). This TCR derives from a woman aged 60 to 75 who had been exposed to COVID-19. Material: PBMCs or T cells enriched from blood (not recorded which). For the CDR3, the DNA is TGTGCCAGCAGCGTGATGGACACATTGGGGACTGAAGCTTTCTTT. Its translation: CASSVMDTLGTEAFF.